This T cell receptor beta chain was observed in a study of prognosis after radiotherapy for stage I lung cancer. Two-round multiplex PCR on genomic DNA was the method by which TCR beta CDR3 was amplified. Amplification during the initial PCR round employed primers specific to each TRBV and TRBJ gene. Each CDR3 protein is one row after TCRdb ran MiXCR on the multiplex PCR reads. The sample has tens of thousands of distinct CDR3 sequences, roughly 40% seen once. This clonotype came up many times. The CDR3 extends over 15 amino acids. Germline CDR1 reads SGHRS; CDR2 reads YFSETQ. The V end was cut by 0 bases, the J end by 2 bases, with 9 bases between.

This clonotype was obtained from a donor older than 45 with non-small cell lung cancer. The rearrangement links TRBV5-1 to TRBJ2-1; D might be TRBD1 (6 bases). Sequences were derived from PBMCs, sampled before or after stereotactic body radiation therapy (not recorded which). Here the CDR3 reads CASSLDQGTYNEQFF. Here the CDR3 DNA reads TGCGCCAGCAGCTTGGATCAGGGGACCTACAATGAGCAGTTCTTC.